The entry that follows covers one TCR beta chain sequence. This clonotype was picked up a small number of times. Its cognate antigen has yet to be identified. It has no much larger one-base neighbor in the sample; base qualities were not kept. This entry comes from a study of CD8 T cells in ankylosing spondylitis (dated by TCRdb to 2017 to 2019). Some background on the complete study: T cell receptor beta repertoires were profiled in healthy donors and ankylosing spondylitis patients so that disease-linked TCR variants could be found. The full study cohort was made up of 25 ankylosing spondylitis patients and roughly 100 healthy donors. Samples of peripheral blood were taken, and for ankylosing spondylitis patients, synovial fluid was collected as well.

Between the V and J ends, shortened by 4 bases and 3 bases respectively, the junction contains 13 bases. Taken from the germline V gene, the CDR1 and CDR2 loops are SGHTA and FQGNSA. The CDR3 runs 15 residues from the cysteine to the phenylalanine. Kept here is only the CDR3 DNA, which spans 45 bases and is read in frame from base 1. TCRdb shows the sequencer as Illumina HiSeq 2500. Quantitative 5'-RACE with molecular barcodes was used to prepare TCR beta libraries. The study's own analysis went as follows. Disease-linked TCR variants were identified with a new computational method built on a probabilistic model of VDJ rearrangement. In TCRdb, the public reads were trimmed at Q25 with fastp and aligned with MiXCR, with productive beta chains retained. One record per CDR3 amino acid sequence lists the most common genes and DNA. TCRdb assigned the V and J calls; the authors' analysis was not used. This sample gives roughly 250,000 distinct CDR3 sequences in total; less than 10% of them show up just once. The ten largest clones represent nearly 7% of the sample.

Broader findings and caveats from the paper: According to the report, matched synovial fluid samples from ankylosing spondylitis patients were significantly enriched for the disease-linked clones. Some TCR beta motif variants had previously been reported in synovial fluid and blood of reactive arthritis patients, which suggested common disease-initiation mechanisms. A CD8+ phenotype was shown by the disease-linked clones, which were found at relatively low frequencies in peripheral blood. Blood from ankylosing spondylitis patients appeared to be characterized by a TCR beta motif made up of under ten highly homologous amino acid variants.

Specimen: blood, either unsorted or a sorted T cell fraction (not recorded which). The V and J segments used are TRBV7-2 and TRBJ2-1; tentative D gene TRBD2, with 6 bases matching. This receptor was taken from a male donor with ankylosing spondylitis or in good health (not recorded which). CDR3 reads: CASSYTSRVYNEQFF. The DNA is TGTGCCAGCAGCTATACTAGCAGAGTCTACAATGAGCAGTTCTTC.